Listed below are T cell receptor beta chains from one sample, sequenced in a study of T cells in Graves' hyperthyroidism and ophthalmopathy. TCRdb analysed the multiplex PCR reads with MiXCR anew, one entry per CDR3 protein. The data contain 300,000 to 500,000 distinct CDR3 sequences, more than 13% of them singletons. Source material: blood. All receptors derive from a man aged 50 or older with Graves' ophthalmopathy. Each CDR3 is given with its conserved first and last residue. The D gene is left open where the match is weak. Where a row states a size, it is once, few, many or the class of an expanded clone; other rows omit it.

many TRBJ2-1 - TRBV18 CASSPQRTVNEQFF TGTGCCAGCTCACCGCAAAGGACGGTGAATGAGCAGTTCTTC
many TRBJ2-7 - TRBV5-6 CASSLPLGYEQYF TGTGCCAGCAGCTTGCCACTGGGATACGAGCAGTACTTC
- TRBJ2-5 - TRBV3-1 CASSQAGETQYF TGTGCCAGCAGCCAAGCGGGCGAGACCCAGTACTTC
- TRBJ2-7 - TRBV12-3/TRBV12-4 CASSPHRGLSSYEQYF TGTGCCAGCAGTCCACACCGGGGACTGAGCTCCTACGAGCAGTACTTC
many TRBJ2-3 - TRBV5-1 CASSLVGGVEDTQYF TGCGCCAGCAGCTTGGTGGGGGGAGTAGAAGATACGCAGTATTTT
many TRBJ1-1 TRBD1 TRBV5-1 CASSDRGPNTEAFF TGCGCCAGCTCGGACAGGGGTCCGAACACTGAAGCTTTCTTT
- TRBJ2-5 - TRBV9 CASSVEGIEETQYF TGTGCCAGCAGCGTAGAGGGTATAGAAGAGACCCAGTACTTC
many TRBJ2-1 - TRBV30 CAWYSGYYNEQFF TGTGCCTGGTATAGCGGATACTACAATGAGCAGTTCTTC
many TRBJ2-5 - TRBV6-2/TRBV6-3 CASSYPSGRLGAFTETQYF TGTGCCAGCAGTTACCCCTCCGGTAGGCTAGGCGCTTTCACGGAGACCCAGTACTTC
- TRBJ2-7 TRBD2 TRBV5-1 CASSLANLGGTGSYEQYF TGCGCCAGCAGCTTGGCCAACTTGGGGGGGACCGGCTCCTACGAGCAGTACTTC
many TRBJ2-7 TRBD2 TRBV18 CASSPYHGLAVSYEQYF TGTGCCAGCTCACCATACCACGGACTAGCGGTCTCCTACGAGCAGTACTTC
- TRBJ2-7 TRBD2 TRBV6-2/TRBV6-3 CASRQAGLVAQYF TGTGCCAGCAGGCAGGCGGGACTAGTGGCGCAGTACTTC
many TRBJ2-1 - TRBV7-9 CASSSSGTVEQFF TGTGCCAGCAGCTCATCCGGGACGGTTGAGCAGTTCTTC
many TRBJ2-1 TRBD2 TRBV5-1 CASTVAGVSNEQFF TGCGCCAGCACCGTAGCGGGAGTAAGCAATGAGCAGTTCTTC
once TRBJ2-7 - TRBV27 CASCRTSGEQYF TGTGCCAGCTGCAGGACGAGCGGTGAGCAGTACTTC